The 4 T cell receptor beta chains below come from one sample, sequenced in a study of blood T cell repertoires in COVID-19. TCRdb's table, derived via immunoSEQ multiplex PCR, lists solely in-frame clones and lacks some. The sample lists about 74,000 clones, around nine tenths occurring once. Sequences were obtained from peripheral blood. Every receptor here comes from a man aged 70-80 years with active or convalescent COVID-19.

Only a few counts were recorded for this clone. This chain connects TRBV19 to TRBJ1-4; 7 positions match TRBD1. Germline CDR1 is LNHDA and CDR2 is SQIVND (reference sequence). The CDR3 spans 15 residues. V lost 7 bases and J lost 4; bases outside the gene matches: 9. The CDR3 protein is CASIEPGQNNEKLFF. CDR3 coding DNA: TGTGCCAGTATCGAGCCGGGACAGAATAATGAAAAACTGTTTTTT.

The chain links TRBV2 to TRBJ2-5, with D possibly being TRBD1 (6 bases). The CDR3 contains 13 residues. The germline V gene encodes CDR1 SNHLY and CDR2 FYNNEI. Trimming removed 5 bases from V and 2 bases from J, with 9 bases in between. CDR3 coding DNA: TGTGCCAGCAGTCGCGACAGGCAAGAGACCCAGTACTTC. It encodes CASSRDRQETQYF.

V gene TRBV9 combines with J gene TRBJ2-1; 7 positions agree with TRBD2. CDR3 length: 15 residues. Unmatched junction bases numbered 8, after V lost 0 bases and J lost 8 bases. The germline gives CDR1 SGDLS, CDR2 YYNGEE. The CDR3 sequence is CASSVGRAGEDEQFF. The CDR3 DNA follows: TGTGCCAGCAGCGTAGGCCGGGCGGGAGAGGATGAGCAGTTCTTC.

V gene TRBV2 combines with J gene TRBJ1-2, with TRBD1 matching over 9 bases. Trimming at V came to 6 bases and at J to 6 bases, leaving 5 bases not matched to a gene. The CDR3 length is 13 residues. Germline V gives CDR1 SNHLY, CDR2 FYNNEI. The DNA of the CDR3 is TGTGCCAGCAGACGGGACAGGGAGGATGGCTACACCTTC. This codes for CASRRDREDGYTF.